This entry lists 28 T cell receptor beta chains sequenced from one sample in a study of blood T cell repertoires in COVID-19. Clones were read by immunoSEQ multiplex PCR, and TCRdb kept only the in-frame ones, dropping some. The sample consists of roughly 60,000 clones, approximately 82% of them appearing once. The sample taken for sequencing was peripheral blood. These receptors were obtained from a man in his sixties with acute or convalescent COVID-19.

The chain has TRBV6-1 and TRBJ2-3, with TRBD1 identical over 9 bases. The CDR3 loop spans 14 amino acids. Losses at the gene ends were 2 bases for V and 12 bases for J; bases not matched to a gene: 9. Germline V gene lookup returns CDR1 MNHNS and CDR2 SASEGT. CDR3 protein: CASSEPQTGGFQYF. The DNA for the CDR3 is TGTGCCAGCAGTGAACCCCAGACAGGGGGATTCCAGTATTTT.

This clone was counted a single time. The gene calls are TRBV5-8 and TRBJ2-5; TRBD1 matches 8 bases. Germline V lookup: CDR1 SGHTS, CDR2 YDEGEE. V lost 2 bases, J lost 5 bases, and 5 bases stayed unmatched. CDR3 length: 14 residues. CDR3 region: CASSFDRGGETQYF. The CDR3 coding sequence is TGTGCCAGCAGCTTTGACAGGGGAGGCGAGACCCAGTACTTC. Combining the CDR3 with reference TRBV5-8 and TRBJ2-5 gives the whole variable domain EAGVTQSPTHLIKTRGQQATLRCSPISGHTSVYWYQQALGLGLQFLLWYDEGEERNRGNFPPRFSGRQFPNYSSELNVNALELEDSALYLCASSFDRGGETQYFGPGTRLLVL.

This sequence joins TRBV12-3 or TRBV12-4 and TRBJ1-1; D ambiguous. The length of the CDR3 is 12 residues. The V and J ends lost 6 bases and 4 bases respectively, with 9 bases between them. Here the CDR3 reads CASSPRVTEAFF. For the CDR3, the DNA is TGTGCCAGCAGCCCCCGGGTCACTGAAGCTTTCTTT.

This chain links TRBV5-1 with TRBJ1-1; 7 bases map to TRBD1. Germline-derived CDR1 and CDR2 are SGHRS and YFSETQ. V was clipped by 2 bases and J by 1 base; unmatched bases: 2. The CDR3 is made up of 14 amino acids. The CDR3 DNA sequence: TGCGCCAGCAGCTTAAGGACAGGGAACACTGAAGCTTTCTTT. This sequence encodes CASSLRTGNTEAFF.

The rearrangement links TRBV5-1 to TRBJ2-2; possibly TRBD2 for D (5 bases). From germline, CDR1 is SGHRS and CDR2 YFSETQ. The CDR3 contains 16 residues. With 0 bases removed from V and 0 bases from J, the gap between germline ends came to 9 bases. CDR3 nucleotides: TGCGCCAGCAGCTTGGGGCCGGGGACGAACACCGGGGAGCTGTTTTTT. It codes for CASSLGPGTNTGELFF. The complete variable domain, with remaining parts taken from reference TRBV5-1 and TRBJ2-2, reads KAGVTQTPRYLIKTRGQQVTLSCSPISGHRSVSWYQQTPGQGLQFLFEYFSETQRNKGNFPGRFSGRQFSNSRSEMNVSTLELGDSALYLCASSLGPGTNTGELFFGEGSRLTVL.

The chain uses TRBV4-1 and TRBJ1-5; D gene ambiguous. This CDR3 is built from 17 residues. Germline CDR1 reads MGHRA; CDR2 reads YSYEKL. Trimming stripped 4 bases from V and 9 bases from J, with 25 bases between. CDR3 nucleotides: TGCGCCAGCAGCCTTCGACTTGATTGGCCCCCAAACGCGCCCCAGCATTTT. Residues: CASSLRLDWPPNAPQHF.

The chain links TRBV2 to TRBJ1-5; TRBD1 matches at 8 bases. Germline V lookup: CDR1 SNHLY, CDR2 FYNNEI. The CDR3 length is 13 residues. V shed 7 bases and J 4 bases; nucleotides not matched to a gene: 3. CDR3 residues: CASMGQVNQPQHF. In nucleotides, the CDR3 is TGTGCCAGCATGGGACAGGTGAATCAGCCCCAGCATTTT. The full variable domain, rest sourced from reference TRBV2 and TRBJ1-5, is EPEVTQTPSHQVTQMGQEVILRCVPISNHLYFYWYRQILGQKVEFLVSFYNNEISEKSEIFDDQFSVERPDGSNFTLKIRSTKLEDSAMYFCASMGQVNQPQHFGDGTRLSIL.

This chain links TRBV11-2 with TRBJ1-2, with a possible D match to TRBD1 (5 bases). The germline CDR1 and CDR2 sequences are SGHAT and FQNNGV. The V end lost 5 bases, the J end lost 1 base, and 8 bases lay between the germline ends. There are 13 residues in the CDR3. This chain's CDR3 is CASSRGVNYGYTF. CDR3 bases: TGTGCCAGCAGCCGGGGGGTTAACTATGGCTACACCTTC.

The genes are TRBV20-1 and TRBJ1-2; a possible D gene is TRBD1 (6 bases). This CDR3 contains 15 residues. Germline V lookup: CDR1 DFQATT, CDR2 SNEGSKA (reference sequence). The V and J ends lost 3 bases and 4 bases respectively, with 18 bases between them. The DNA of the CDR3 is TGCAGTGCTAGTCGAACAGGGACCCTTCCCTATGGCTACACCTTC. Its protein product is CSASRTGTLPYGYTF.

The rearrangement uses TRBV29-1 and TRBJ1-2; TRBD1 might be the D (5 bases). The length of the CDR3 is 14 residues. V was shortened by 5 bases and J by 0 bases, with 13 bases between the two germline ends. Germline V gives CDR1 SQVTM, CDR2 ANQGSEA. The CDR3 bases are TGCAGCGTTCCTAGACAGCCAGCTAACTATGGCTACACCTTC. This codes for CSVPRQPANYGYTF.

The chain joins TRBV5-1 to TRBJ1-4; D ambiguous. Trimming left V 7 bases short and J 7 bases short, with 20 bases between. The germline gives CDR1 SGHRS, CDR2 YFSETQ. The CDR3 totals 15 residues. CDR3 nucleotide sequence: TGCGCCAGCTCCCTTTTACGTCCGGGAGGTGAAAAACTGTTTTTT. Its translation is CASSLLRPGGEKLFF.

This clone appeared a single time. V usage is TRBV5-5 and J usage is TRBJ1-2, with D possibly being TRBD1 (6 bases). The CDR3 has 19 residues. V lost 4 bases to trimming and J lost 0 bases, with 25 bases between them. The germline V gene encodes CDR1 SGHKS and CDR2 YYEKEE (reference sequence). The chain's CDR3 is CASSKRDTKTSSTNYGYTF. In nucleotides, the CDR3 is TGTGCCAGCAGCAAACGGGACACCAAAACCAGCTCAACTAACTATGGCTACACCTTC.

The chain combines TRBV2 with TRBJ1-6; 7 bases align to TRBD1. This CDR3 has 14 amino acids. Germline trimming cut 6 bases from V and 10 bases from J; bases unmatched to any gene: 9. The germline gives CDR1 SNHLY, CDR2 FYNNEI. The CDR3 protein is CASSDTTGRSPLHF. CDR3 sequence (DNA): TGTGCCAGCAGCGACACGACAGGGCGATCACCCCTCCACTTT.

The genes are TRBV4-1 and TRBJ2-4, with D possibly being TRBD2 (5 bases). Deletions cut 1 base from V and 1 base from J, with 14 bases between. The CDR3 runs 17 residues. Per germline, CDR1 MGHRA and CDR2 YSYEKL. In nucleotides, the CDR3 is TGCGCCAGCAGCCAAGTTTTCGGCCCGGGGGCCAAAAACATTCAGTACTTC. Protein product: CASSQVFGPGAKNIQYF.

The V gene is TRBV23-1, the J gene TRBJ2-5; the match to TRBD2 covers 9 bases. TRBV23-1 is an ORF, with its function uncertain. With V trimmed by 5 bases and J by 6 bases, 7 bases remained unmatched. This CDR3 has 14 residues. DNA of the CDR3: TGCGCCAGCAGTGCGCGGGGGGGCGAGAAGACCCAGTACTTC. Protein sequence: CASSARGGEKTQYF.

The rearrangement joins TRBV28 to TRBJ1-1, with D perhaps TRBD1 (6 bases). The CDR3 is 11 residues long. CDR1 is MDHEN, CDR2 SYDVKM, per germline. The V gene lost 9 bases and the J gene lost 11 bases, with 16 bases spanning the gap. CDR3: CASQQGRRAFF. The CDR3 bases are TGTGCCAGTCAACAGGGCCGGCGGGCTTTCTTT.

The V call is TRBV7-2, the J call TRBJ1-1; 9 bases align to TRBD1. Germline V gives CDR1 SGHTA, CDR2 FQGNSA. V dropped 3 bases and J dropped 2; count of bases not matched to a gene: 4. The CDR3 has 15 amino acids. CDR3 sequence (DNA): TGTGCCAGCAGCTTCTACAGGGGGCAAAACACTGAAGCTTTCTTT. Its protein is CASSFYRGQNTEAFF.

The CDR3 sequence: CASSVPNFGAHF. The CDR3 DNA reads TGTGCCAGCAGTGTACCGAATTTTGGGGCCCACTTT. The chain joins TRBV28 to TRBJ1-6; possible D gene TRBD1, 5 bases. Per germline, CDR1 MDHEN and CDR2 SYDVKM. CDR3 length: 12 residues. Trimming removed 5 bases from V and 18 bases from J, with 17 bases in between.

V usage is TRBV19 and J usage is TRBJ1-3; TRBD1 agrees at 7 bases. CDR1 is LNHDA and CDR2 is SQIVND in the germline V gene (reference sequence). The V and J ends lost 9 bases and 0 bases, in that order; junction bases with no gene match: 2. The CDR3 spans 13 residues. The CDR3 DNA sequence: TGTGCCAGCAGGGGGATCTCTGGAAACACCATATATTTT. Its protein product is CASRGISGNTIYF.

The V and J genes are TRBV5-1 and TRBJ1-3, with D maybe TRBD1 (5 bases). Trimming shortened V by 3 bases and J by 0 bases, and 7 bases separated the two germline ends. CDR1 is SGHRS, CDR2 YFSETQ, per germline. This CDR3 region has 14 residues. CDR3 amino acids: CASSSDSSGNTIYF. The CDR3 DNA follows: TGCGCCAGCAGCTCTGACAGCTCTGGAAACACCATATATTTT.

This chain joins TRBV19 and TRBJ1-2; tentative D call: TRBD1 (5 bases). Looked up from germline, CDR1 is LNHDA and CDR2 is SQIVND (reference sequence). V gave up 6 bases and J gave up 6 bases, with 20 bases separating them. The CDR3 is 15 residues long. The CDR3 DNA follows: TGTGCCAGTAGGAGGAGCGGGGGTGTAGGCGATGGCTACACCTTC. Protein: CASRRSGGVGDGYTF.

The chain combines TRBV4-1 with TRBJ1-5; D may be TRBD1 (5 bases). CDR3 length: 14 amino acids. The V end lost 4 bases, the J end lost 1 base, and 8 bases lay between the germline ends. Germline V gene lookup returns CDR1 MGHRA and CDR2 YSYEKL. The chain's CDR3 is CASSPGRSNQPQHF. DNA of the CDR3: TGCGCCAGCAGCCCAGGGAGGAGCAATCAGCCCCAGCATTTT.

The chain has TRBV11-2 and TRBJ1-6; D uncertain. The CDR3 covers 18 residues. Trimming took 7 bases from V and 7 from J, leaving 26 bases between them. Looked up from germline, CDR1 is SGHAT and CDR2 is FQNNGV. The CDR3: CASTFYRASFRRNSPLHF. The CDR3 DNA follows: TGTGCCAGCACCTTCTACCGGGCCTCCTTTAGGAGGAATTCACCCCTCCACTTT.

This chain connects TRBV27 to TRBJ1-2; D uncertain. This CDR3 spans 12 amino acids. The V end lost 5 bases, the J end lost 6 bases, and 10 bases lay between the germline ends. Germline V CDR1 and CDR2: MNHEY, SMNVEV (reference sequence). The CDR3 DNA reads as TGTGCCAGCAGTCAAAACATGGATGGCTACACCTTC. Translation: CASSQNMDGYTF.

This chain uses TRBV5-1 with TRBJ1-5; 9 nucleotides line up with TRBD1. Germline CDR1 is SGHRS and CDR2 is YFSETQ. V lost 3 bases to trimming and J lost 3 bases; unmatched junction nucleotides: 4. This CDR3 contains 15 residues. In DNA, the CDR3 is TGCGCCAGCAGCTCGGGACAGGGTCACAATCAGCCCCAGCATTTT. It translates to CASSSGQGHNQPQHF.

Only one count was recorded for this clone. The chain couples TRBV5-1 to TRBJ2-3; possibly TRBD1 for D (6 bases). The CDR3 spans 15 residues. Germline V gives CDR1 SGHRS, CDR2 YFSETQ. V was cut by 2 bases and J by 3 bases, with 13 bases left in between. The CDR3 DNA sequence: TGCGCCAGCAGCTTTAATCGGCAGGGGACAGATACGCAGTATTTT. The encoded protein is CASSFNRQGTDTQYF.

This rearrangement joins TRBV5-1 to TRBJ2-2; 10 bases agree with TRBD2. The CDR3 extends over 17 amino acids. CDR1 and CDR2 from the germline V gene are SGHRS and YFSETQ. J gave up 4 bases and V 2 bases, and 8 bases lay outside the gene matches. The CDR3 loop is CASSFNVAGGPTGELFF. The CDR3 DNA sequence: TGCGCCAGCAGCTTTAACGTAGCGGGGGGACCCACCGGGGAGCTGTTTTTT.

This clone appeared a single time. The CDR3: CAISGQGNTVQETQYF. DNA for the CDR3: TGTGCCATCAGTGGACAGGGAAATACGGTCCAAGAGACCCAGTACTTC. The rearrangement links TRBV10-3 to TRBJ2-5; 7 nucleotides agree with TRBD1. V shed 4 bases, J shed 1 base, and the junction held 9 bases outside the gene matches. Germline V lookup: CDR1 ENHRY, CDR2 SYGVKD. The CDR3 is made up of 16 amino acids.